This T cell receptor (beta chain) was observed in a study of blood T cell repertoires in COVID-19. Assay: immunoSEQ multiplex PCR; the TCRdb copy retains only in-frame clones and omits some. Of 200,000 to 300,000 clones in the sample, more than 70% were seen once. The sample was PBMCs or T cells enriched from blood (not recorded which). This TCR was recovered from a woman in her 40s with acute COVID-19.

The CDR3 nucleotides read TGCGCCAGCAGCTTGGATGCTAGCGGGGGGCGACAGACCCAGTACTTC. Amino acid sequence: CASSLDASGGRQTQYF. The rearrangement links TRBV5-1 to TRBJ2-5, with 11 nucleotides matching TRBD2. The germline V gene has CDR1 SGHRS and CDR2 YFSETQ. The trim removed 0 bases at V and 6 bases at J, leaving 7 bases unmatched. The CDR3 contains 16 residues.